This TCR beta chain was sequenced for a study of blood T cell repertoires in COVID-19 (dated by TCRdb to 2018 to 2021). Broadly, across the study: Samples covering the acute and convalescent phases of COVID-19 were provided by collaborators in the United States, Italy and Spain. The prospective study material was composed of cDNA or gDNA derived from T cells, B-cell-depleted T cells, or PBMCs. Deeply sampled blood TCRbeta repertoires from subjects exposed to, actively infected with, or recovered from COVID-19 were included in the dataset. The repertoires were made available in a free public database intended to serve as a resource for research on the immune response to SARS-CoV-2. The samples were drawn from the first 160 participants of the ongoing ImmuneRACE study and from 1,254 subjects provided by 6 global collaborators. Nearly every sample came with metadata listing a de-identified subject ID, COVID-19 status, age in years and sex. Where available, HLA class I and class II types were obtained from metadata supplied by the sample provider rather than from assay-based typing. The investigation overall reported the following: The quantity of clinical and demographic metadata differed by source and by participant and was supplied without curation.

TCRbeta CDR3 regions were amplified from genomic DNA by means of the immunoSEQ Assay, a bias-controlled multiplex PCR. The study's own analysis went as follows. Nucleated cell counts per sample were estimated from amplification of reference gene primers within the assay. To quantify the absolute abundance of each unique TCRbeta CDR3 rearrangement, sequence reads were collapsed and filtered. Productive Simpson clonality was computed per sample as the square root of Simpson's diversity index over productive rearrangements. The table comes from immuneACCESS by way of TCRdb, which keeps in-frame sequences with V and J called. Part of the clones is missing from these tables; in studies checked, under half for an unresolved V gene and the rest for unknown reasons. The D gene and trimming were derived from the DNA, and the V and J assignments and clone size from that table. This sample gives around 260,000 clones in total; approximately 89% of them show up just once. 2.2% of the sample comes from the top ten.

Per the germline V gene, MNHEY is the CDR1 and SVGAGI is the CDR2. Measured from the cysteine to the phenylalanine, the CDR3 is 14 residues long. Kept here is only the CDR3 DNA, which spans 42 bases and is read in frame from base 1. At the junction V is shortened by 3 bases and J by 5 bases, with 13 bases in between. One collaborating source in Seattle enrolled patients during active infection and followed them longitudinally through the course of disease. The collaborating institutions used their own protocols to collect whole blood in K2EDTA tubes. For TCRbeta analysis, collaborators shipped samples in one of three forms: frozen whole blood, isolated PBMCs, or DNA extracted from either of those sample types. About this clone: It has no known antigen specificity. Base quality data are lacking; no much larger clone is found one base away.

This sequence originates from a woman between 25 and 40 years old with COVID-19, enrolled during active disease. The sequencing sample was made of peripheral blood. Recombination linked TRBV6-5 to TRBJ1-1; TRBD1 is possibly the D segment (6 matching bases). The DNA reads TGTGCCAGCAGTTATTTACAGGGTTTAACTGAAGCTTTCTTT. This translates into CASSYLQGLTEAFF.